This T cell receptor beta chain was identified during a study of shared clonotypes between healthy human individuals. Study details: CD4 naive and CD4 memory each took three plates per donor, while CD8 naive took two and CD8 memory one.

Comment on this clone: Its antigen is not identified.

Profiled with immunoSEQ multiplex PCR; TCRdb holds only in-frame clones, not every one. This sample yields a few million clones, of which approximately 94% are seen a single time; around 0.14% belongs to the top ten. Trimming took off 6 bases at V and 2 bases at J, with 6 bases between the two ends. The CDR3 consists of 12 residues. The germline CDR1 and CDR2 sequences are MNHNS and SASEGT. Study-wide results and limits: Clonotypes shared by all four donors outscored non-shared clonotypes in generation probability.

The chain joins TRBV6-1 to TRBJ2-3; D unclear. This TCR derives from a man younger than 30 in good health. The source material was naive CD4+ T cells sorted from blood. Subset noted: CD45RA+ positively selected. The CDR3 DNA reads as TGTGCCAGCAGCCCATACACAGATACGCAGTATTTT. Translating it yields CASSPYTDTQYF.